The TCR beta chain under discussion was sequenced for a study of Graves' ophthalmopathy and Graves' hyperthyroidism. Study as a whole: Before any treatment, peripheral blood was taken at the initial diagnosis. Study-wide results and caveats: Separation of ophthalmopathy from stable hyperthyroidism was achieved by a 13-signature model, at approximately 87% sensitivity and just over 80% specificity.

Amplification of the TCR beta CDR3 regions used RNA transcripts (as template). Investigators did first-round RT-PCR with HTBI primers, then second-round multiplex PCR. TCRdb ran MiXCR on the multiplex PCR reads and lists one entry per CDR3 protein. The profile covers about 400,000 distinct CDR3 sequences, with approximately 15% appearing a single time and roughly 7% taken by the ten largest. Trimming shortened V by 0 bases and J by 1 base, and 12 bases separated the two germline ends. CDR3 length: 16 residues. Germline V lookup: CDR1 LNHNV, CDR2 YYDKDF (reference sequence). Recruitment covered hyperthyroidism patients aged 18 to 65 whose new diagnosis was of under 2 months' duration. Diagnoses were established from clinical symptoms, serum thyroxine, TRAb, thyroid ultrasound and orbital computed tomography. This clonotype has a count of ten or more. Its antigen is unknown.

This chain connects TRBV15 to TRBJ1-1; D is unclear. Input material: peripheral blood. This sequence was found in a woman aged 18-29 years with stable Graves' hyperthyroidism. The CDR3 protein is CATSREFPSKNTEAFF. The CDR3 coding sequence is TGTGCCACCAGCAGAGAATTCCCGAGTAAGAACACTGAAGCTTTCTTT.